The clone carrying this T cell receptor beta chain was detected only a few times. The antigen is undetermined. These data belong to a study of T-cell memory formation after mild COVID-19. Broader study findings: Whereas later expanders leaned CD4+, clones contracting day 15 to 85 showed a balanced CD4/CD8 makeup. Second-wave clones with a day 37 peak had unconfirmed SARS-CoV-2 specificity.

A 5'RACE reaction primed in the constant segment made cDNA libraries of TCR alpha and TCR beta, and these carried sample barcodes and UMIs. TCRdb analysed the 5' RACE reads with MiXCR anew, one entry per CDR3 protein. The repertoire includes under 300,000 distinct CDR3 sequences, over 15% of them detected once, and approximately 22% sits in the top ten. This TCR came from a man in his late teens or twenties who had mild COVID-19 (a few samples of this study predate the infection). Cell type and time point are not known. Source material: PBMCs or a T cell subset sorted from them (not recorded which).

The CDR3 spells CASSVEPSASDTQYF. Here the CDR3 DNA reads TGTGCCAGCAGCGTAGAACCTAGCGCCTCAGATACGCAGTATTTT. V gene TRBV9 combines with J gene TRBJ2-3; the D gene is possibly TRBD2 (6 bases). The germline V and J ends were trimmed by 0 bases and 4 bases, with 12 bases remaining between them. The germline V gene encodes CDR1 SGDLS and CDR2 YYNGEE. The CDR3 spans 15 residues.